The 5 T cell receptor beta chains reported below all come from one sample, sequenced in a study of blood T cell repertoires in COVID-19. TCRdb's table, derived via immunoSEQ multiplex PCR, lists solely in-frame clones and lacks some. The data contain under 300,000 clones, about 86% of them singletons. The sequenced sample was peripheral blood. The receptors were gathered from an older woman with COVID-19, enrolled during active disease.

This sequence joins TRBV30 and TRBJ2-6; D remains ambiguous. The CDR3 totals 14 residues. Germline V gene lookup returns CDR1 GTSNPN and CDR2 SVGIG (reference sequence). Trimming stripped 5 bases from V and 0 bases from J, with 8 bases between. The CDR3 nucleotides read TGTGCCTGGGAAAAGAGCTCTGGGGCCAACGTCCTGACTTTC. It is translated as CAWEKSSGANVLTF.

This clone has a single count. This sequence joins TRBV5-1 and TRBJ1-1, with 10 nucleotides matching TRBD1. The trim removed 4 bases at V and 4 bases at J, leaving 4 bases unmatched. The CDR3 consists of 14 residues. Germline values: CDR1 SGHRS, CDR2 YFSETQ. The CDR3 sequence: CASSLRQGATEAFF. The DNA of the CDR3 is TGCGCCAGCAGCCTACGACAGGGGGCCACTGAAGCTTTCTTT.

This chain links TRBV9 with TRBJ2-3, with 8 bases identical to TRBD1. Germline V gene lookup returns CDR1 SGDLS and CDR2 YYNGEE. Losses at the gene ends were 4 bases for V and 1 base for J; bases not matched to a gene: 11. The CDR3 consists of 17 residues. Here the CDR3 DNA reads TGTGCCAGCAGCAACATAAACAGGGGGGCTGGCACAGATACGCAGTATTTT. Residues: CASSNINRGAGTDTQYF.

The V call is TRBV11-3, the J call TRBJ2-3, with 11 bases lining up with TRBD2. The V gene's germline CDR1 is SGHNT and CDR2 YENEEA. CDR3 length: 15 amino acids. V dropped 3 bases and J dropped 2; count of bases not matched to a gene: 1. For the CDR3, the DNA is TGTGCCAGCAGCTTGACTAGCGGGACCACAGATACGCAGTATTTT. Translating gives CASSLTSGTTDTQYF.

For the CDR3, the DNA is TGTGCCAGTAGTATAGTCCTGGGACAGGGGCACACTGAAGCTTTCTTT. The encoded protein is CASSIVLGQGHTEAFF. The chain uses TRBV19 and TRBJ1-1; 10 positions agree with TRBD1. V lost 1 base and J lost 3; bases outside the gene matches: 5. The CDR3 loop spans 16 amino acids. Germline CDR1 and CDR2: LNHDA and SQIVND (reference sequence).